These 23 T cell receptor beta chains share one sample of origin, sequenced in a study of CD8 T cells in Susac syndrome. It was with random hexamers that about 0.45 to 1 ug RNA was reverse transcribed. Via MiXCR, TCRdb re-called the immunoSEQ multiplex PCR reads, giving one row per CDR3 protein. The sample consists of roughly 140,000 distinct CDR3 sequences, 85% to 95% of them appearing once. The material sequenced was CD4+ T cells from PBMCs. These receptors were collected from a human donor with Susac syndrome.

The chain recombines TRBV6-5 with TRBJ2-3; no clear D gene. The germline V and J ends were trimmed by 3 bases and 6 bases, with 13 bases remaining between them. CDR3 length equals 14 residues. CDR1 MNHEY and CDR2 SVGAGI come from the germline V gene. CDR3 sequence (DNA): TGTGCCAGCAGTTATAACGCACTGCCGGATACGCAGTATTTT. Protein sequence: CASSYNALPDTQYF.

This clonotype was picked up one time. The chain combines TRBV20-1 with TRBJ2-3; 7 bases fit TRBD2. The CDR3 totals 17 residues. The germline gives CDR1 DFQATT, CDR2 SNEGSKA (reference sequence). Trimming removed 1 base from V and 0 bases from J; junction bases left unmatched: 10. CDR3 loop: CSARAPERGASTDTQYF. CDR3 DNA: TGCAGTGCTAGAGCCCCTGAGCGGGGCGCTAGCACAGATACGCAGTATTTT.

V usage is TRBV4-2 and J usage is TRBJ2-3; possibly TRBD1 or TRBD2 for D (5 bases each). In germline, CDR1 is LGHNA, CDR2 YNFKEQ. This CDR3 has 17 residues. Trimming cost V 4 bases and J 8 bases, with 25 bases left between them. The DNA of the CDR3 is TGTGCCAGCAGCCCAGAACGAATAGGGACGACCGAGCTTACGCAGTATTTT. Translation gives CASSPERIGTTELTQYF.

This clonotype was detected only once. This rearrangement joins TRBV9 to TRBJ2-5, with D possibly being TRBD1 (6 bases). Trimming took 2 bases from V and 2 from J, leaving 13 bases between them. The length of the CDR3 is 15 residues. Germline-derived CDR1 and CDR2 are SGDLS and YYNGEE. The CDR3 loop reads CASSVGAGQQETQYF. DNA for the CDR3: TGTGCCAGCAGCGTCGGAGCAGGACAGCAAGAGACCCAGTACTTC.

The chain is built from TRBV27 and TRBJ1-2; D gene unclear. This CDR3 spans 13 amino acids. Germline V gene sequence: CDR1 MNHEY, CDR2 SMNVEV (reference sequence). V lost 1 base and J lost 6, with 9 bases in between. The CDR3 nucleotides read TGTGCCAGCAGTTTATTCCCAACCAATGGCTACACCTTC. Translated, it gives CASSLFPTNGYTF.

The J gene is TRBJ1-5, the V gene TRBV19, with a possible D match to TRBD1 (6 bases). Per germline, CDR1 LNHDA and CDR2 SQIVND (reference sequence). The CDR3 has 14 residues. The V gene lost 7 bases and the J gene lost 2 bases, with 12 bases spanning the gap. CDR3 residues: CASTTRQGNQPQHF. DNA of the CDR3: TGTGCCAGTACAACTAGACAGGGCAATCAGCCCCAGCATTTT.

The chain carries TRBV20-1 and TRBJ1-6, with D perhaps TRBD1 (6 bases). V was trimmed by 3 bases and J by 8 bases, leaving 11 bases between them. Germline values: CDR1 DFQATT, CDR2 SNEGSKA (reference sequence). The CDR3 spans 13 residues. Here the CDR3 DNA reads TGCAGTGCTAGGCAGGGGAGGGATTCACCCCTCCACTTT. It is translated as CSARQGRDSPLHF.

This chain links TRBV19 with TRBJ1-2; TRBD1 matches 9 bases. The V gene's germline CDR1 is LNHDA and CDR2 SQIVND (reference sequence). The V gene end was trimmed by 5 bases and the J gene end by 2 bases; junction bases not matched to a gene: 6. This CDR3 spans 15 amino acids. Written as DNA, the CDR3 is TGTGCCAGTAGTGTCCGACAGGGGGGCAACTATGGCTACACCTTC. Its protein is CASSVRQGGNYGYTF.

This chain connects TRBV9 to TRBJ2-2; D is ambiguous. This CDR3 has 15 amino acids. V was shortened by 1 base and J by 1 base, with 8 bases between the two germline ends. Germline loops: CDR1 SGDLS, CDR2 YYNGEE. The CDR3 spells CASSVTAVNTGELFF. The CDR3 bases are TGTGCCAGCAGCGTAACAGCAGTGAACACCGGGGAGCTGTTTTTT.

The V and J genes are TRBV5-8 and TRBJ1-2; D unclear. Between the trimmed V and J ends, which lost 0 bases and 4 bases, there was a span of 4 bases. The germline gives CDR1 SGHTS, CDR2 YDEGEE. The CDR3 runs to 12 residues. The CDR3 coding sequence is TGTGCCAGCAGCTTGGCACCCTATGGCTACACCTTC. Its translation: CASSLAPYGYTF.

Here the CDR3 DNA reads TGCAGTCTATCGGGCGATTGGAACACTGAAGCTTTCTTT. This sequence encodes CSLSGDWNTEAFF. J is TRBJ1-1 and V is TRBV20-1; D is uncertain. V dropped 8 bases and J dropped 1 base, with 14 bases sitting between them. Germline V gives CDR1 DFQATT, CDR2 SNEGSKA (reference sequence). The CDR3 is 13 amino acids.

The chain has TRBV20-1 and TRBJ2-5; D may be TRBD1 or TRBD2 (6 bases each). The ends were cut back, 0 bases at V and 4 bases at J, with 12 bases in the middle. The CDR3 sequence is 14 residues long. Germline V gene data show CDR1 as DFQATT and CDR2 as SNEGSKA (reference sequence). Here the CDR3 reads CSARDIRGGETQYF. CDR3 sequence (DNA): TGCAGTGCTAGAGATATCAGGGGAGGAGAGACCCAGTACTTC.

This sequence joins TRBV7-9 and TRBJ1-1; TRBD1 agrees at 8 bases. From germline, CDR1 is SEHNR and CDR2 FQNEAQ (reference sequence). The CDR3 has 15 residues. Trimming removed 2 bases from V and 4 bases from J; junction bases left unmatched: 6. The CDR3 sequence: CASSLRAGGVTEAFF. CDR3 in DNA: TGTGCCAGCAGCTTAAGAGCAGGGGGCGTCACTGAAGCTTTCTTT.

The V and J genes are TRBV29-1 and TRBJ2-5; 8 bases are a match to TRBD1. Trimming cost V 3 bases and J 4 bases; bases outside gene matches: 10. Germline V gene data show CDR1 as SQVTM and CDR2 as ANQGSEA. The CDR3 loop spans 15 amino acids. CDR3 nucleotide sequence: TGCAGCGTTGATTTCCAGGGGGCTATCGTAGAGACCCAGTACTTC. The encoded protein is CSVDFQGAIVETQYF.

The chain joins TRBV9 to TRBJ2-5; D perhaps matches TRBD2 (5 bases). The CDR3 is 14 amino acids. In germline, CDR1 is SGDLS, CDR2 YYNGEE. V lost 4 bases to trimming and J lost 4 bases, with 14 bases between them. CDR3 residues: CASSRGLVTETQYF. As DNA, the CDR3 is TGTGCCAGCAGCCGAGGGCTAGTAACAGAGACCCAGTACTTC.

This sequence joins TRBV29-1 and TRBJ1-2; D ambiguous. The CDR3 loop spans 9 amino acids. Per the germline V gene, CDR1 is SQVTM and CDR2 is ANQGSEA. The V gene lost 3 bases and the J gene lost 5 bases, with 1 base spanning the gap. CDR3 in DNA: TGCAGCGTTGATTATGGCTACACCTTC. It encodes CSVDYGYTF.

This chain uses TRBV5-1 with TRBJ1-2; no definite D call. This CDR3 region has 14 residues. V was clipped by 0 bases and J by 2 bases, with 8 bases between them. The germline gives CDR1 SGHRS, CDR2 YFSETQ. CDR3 sequence reads: CASSLEGVNYGYTF. CDR3 nucleotide sequence: TGCGCCAGCAGCTTGGAGGGCGTAAACTATGGCTACACCTTC. Full variable domain (rest looked up from reference TRBV5-1 and TRBJ1-2): KAGVTQTPRYLIKTRGQQVTLSCSPISGHRSVSWYQQTPGQGLQFLFEYFSETQRNKGNFPGRFSGRQFSNSRSEMNVSTLELGDSALYLCASSLEGVNYGYTFGSGTRLTVV.

The J gene is TRBJ2-7, the V gene TRBV2; no clear D. V was clipped by 8 bases and J by 6 bases, with 20 bases between them. Per germline, CDR1 SNHLY and CDR2 FYNNEI. The CDR3 contains 14 residues. The CDR3 spells CASDYRVPPAEQYF. The CDR3 bases are TGTGCCAGCGATTATCGGGTCCCTCCGGCCGAGCAGTACTTC.

V is TRBV3-1 and J is TRBJ1-5, with D uncertain. CDR1 LGHDT and CDR2 YNNKEL come from the germline V gene (reference sequence). CDR3 length: 13 amino acids. V was shortened by 0 bases and J by 11 bases, with 11 bases between the two germline ends. The chain's CDR3 is CASSQDRSMAQHF. The CDR3 coding sequence is TGTGCCAGCAGCCAAGACCGATCCATGGCCCAGCATTTT.

V and J are TRBV25-1 and TRBJ1-5; D unclear. Germline assignment: CDR1 MGHDK and CDR2 SYGVNS. The germline V and J ends were trimmed by 1 base and 6 bases, with 4 bases remaining between them. The CDR3 has 12 amino acids. CDR3 sequence (DNA): TGTGCCAGCAGTGAATGGGGTCAGCCCCAGCATTTT. Translating it yields CASSEWGQPQHF.

This clonotype was counted once. The rearrangement links TRBV5-1 to TRBJ2-2; TRBD2 matches at 9 bases. The CDR3 runs 15 residues. The J segment lost 4 bases and the V segment lost 2 bases, leaving 3 bases of the junction unmatched. CDR1 is SGHRS and CDR2 is YFSETQ in the germline V gene. The CDR3 is CASSFGLALTGELFF. Written as DNA, the CDR3 is TGCGCCAGCAGCTTCGGACTAGCGCTCACCGGGGAGCTGTTTTTT.

This chain links TRBV11-2 with TRBJ2-5, with D perhaps TRBD2 (5 bases). The CDR3 has 15 residues. Trimming removed 1 base from V and 0 bases from J, with 9 bases in between. Germline V gives CDR1 SGHAT, CDR2 FQNNGV. CDR3 amino acids: CASSLVRGNQETQYF. CDR3 bases: TGTGCCAGCAGCTTAGTTCGGGGAAACCAAGAGACCCAGTACTTC.

This chain uses TRBV4-1 with TRBJ1-5; D is unclear. Between the trimmed V and J ends, which lost 0 bases and 9 bases, there was a span of 15 bases. The V gene's germline CDR1 is MGHRA and CDR2 YSYEKL. This CDR3 region has 15 residues. CDR3 in amino acids: CASSQDDGVLRPQHF. The DNA for the CDR3 is TGCGCCAGCAGCCAAGATGATGGCGTCTTGAGGCCCCAGCATTTT.